These 29 T cell receptor beta chains came from one sample sequenced in a study of blood T cells in healthy people across ages. Primed by a sample-barcoded 5' primer and a J-beta primer mix, a second PCR proceeded for about 7 to 11 cycles. TCRdb called the 5' RACE reads again in MiXCR, with one record for every CDR3 protein. The table shows approximately 1.5 million distinct CDR3 sequences, with about 45% occurring only once. The sequenced sample was blood. These receptor sequences come from a woman aged 18 to 35 in good health.

The chain joins TRBV9 to TRBJ2-5; no clear D gene. Germline CDR1 SGDLS, CDR2 YYNGEE. Trimming left V 1 base short and J 7 bases short, with 17 bases between. The CDR3 loop spans 15 amino acids. Here the CDR3 reads CASSVSSGSISTQYF. The CDR3 DNA follows: TGTGCCAGCAGCGTAAGTTCCGGGTCAATATCGACCCAGTACTTC.

The table lists this clonotype with a count of one. The V call is TRBV7-9, the J call TRBJ2-7; 8 nucleotides line up with TRBD1. The CDR3 has 16 residues. The junction had 6 bases not matched to a gene; V was cut back by 0 bases and J by 2 bases. Germline V gene lookup returns CDR1 SEHNR and CDR2 FQNEAQ (reference sequence). The CDR3 loop reads CASSLARGLTTYEQYF. The DNA for the CDR3 is TGTGCCAGCAGCTTAGCCAGGGGGCTAACGACCTACGAGCAGTACTTC.

V is TRBV6-5 and J is TRBJ2-1, with 10 bases identical to TRBD1. TRBJ2-7 matches the DNA end more closely, so the J call is doubtful. Germline V CDR1 and CDR2: MNHEY, SVGAGI. The CDR3 is 15 amino acids. The CDR3 DNA follows: TGTGCCAGCAGTTACGACAGGGGGCCCCTCAATGAGCAGTACTTC. Protein: CASSYDRGPLNEQYF.

The chain joins TRBV28 to TRBJ1-2, with 9 bases fitting TRBD1. After removal of 4 bases from V and 5 bases from J, the junction contained 5 bases not matched to a gene. Germline V lookup: CDR1 MDHEN, CDR2 SYDVKM. The CDR3 covers 14 residues. The DNA of the CDR3 is TGTGCCAGCAGTTACACCGGGACAGGGTATGGCTACACCTTC. Translation: CASSYTGTGYGYTF.

In its sample, this clonotype was seen a few times. V and J are TRBV20-1 and TRBJ1-5; D is uncertain. Germline V gene sequence: CDR1 DFQATT, CDR2 SNEGSKA (reference sequence). The germline V and J ends were trimmed by 0 bases and 0 bases, with 6 bases remaining between them. This CDR3 is 14 amino acids long. This CDR3 reads CSARDGSSNQPQHF. CDR3 nucleotide sequence: TGCAGTGCTAGAGACGGAAGTAGCAATCAGCCCCAGCATTTT.

J is TRBJ1-2 and V is TRBV13, with a possible D match to TRBD1 (5 bases). V lost 5 bases, J lost 4 bases, and 11 bases lay in between. The CDR3 is made up of 13 amino acids. Germline assignment: CDR1 PRHDT and CDR2 FYEKMQ (reference sequence). Here the CDR3 DNA reads TGTGCCAGCAGCGTATCACAGGCCTATGGCTACACCTTC. It encodes CASSVSQAYGYTF. Drawing the rest from reference TRBV13 and TRBJ1-2, the complete variable domain is AAGVIQSPRHLIKEKRETATLKCYPIPRHDTVYWYQQGPGQDPQFLISFYEKMQSDKGSIPDRFSAQQFSDYHSELNMSSLELGDSALYFCASSVSQAYGYTFGSGTRLTVV.

This clonotype was recorded a few times. The chain links TRBV5-1 to TRBJ2-7, with 9 positions matching TRBD1. Germline assignment: CDR1 SGHRS and CDR2 YFSETQ. Trimming took 2 bases from V and 3 from J; bases not matched to a gene: 6. CDR3 size: 15 residues. CDR3 region: CASSLEDRGFYEQYF. The DNA for the CDR3 is TGCGCCAGCAGCTTAGAGGACAGGGGCTTCTACGAGCAGTACTTC.

The rearrangement links TRBV20-1 to TRBJ2-7; 10 bases agree with TRBD1. CDR3 length: 14 amino acids. J lost 9 bases, V lost 5 bases, and 13 bases had no gene match. CDR1 is DFQATT, CDR2 SNEGSKA, per germline (reference sequence). The CDR3, as DNA: TGCAGTGCTGCGAGACCGGGACAGGGGTCGGGGCAGTACTTC. Translating gives CSAARPGQGSGQYF.

In this sample, this clonotype turned up a few times. The V gene is TRBV12-3 or TRBV12-4, the J gene TRBJ2-5, with D maybe TRBD1 (5 bases). The CDR3 length is 14 residues. The germline V and J ends were trimmed by 2 bases and 4 bases, with 11 bases remaining between them. As DNA, the CDR3 is TGTGCCAGCAGTTTATCACAGGTCGGAGAGACCCAGTACTTC. Translating gives CASSLSQVGETQYF.

This chain links TRBV7-2 with TRBJ1-1; D is possibly TRBD1 (5 bases). The V and J ends lost 0 bases and 7 bases respectively, with 12 bases between them. CDR3 length: 14 amino acids. The germline V gene encodes CDR1 SGHTA and CDR2 FQGNSA. The CDR3 region is CASSLARDGDEAFF. The CDR3 DNA follows: TGTGCCAGCAGCTTAGCTAGGGACGGCGATGAAGCTTTCTTT.

The chain joins TRBV6-1 to TRBJ2-3; 9 nucleotides match TRBD1. There are 13 residues in the CDR3. V lost 10 bases to trimming and J lost 2 bases; unmatched junction nucleotides: 4. Per the germline V gene, CDR1 is MNHNS and CDR2 is SASEGT. Written as DNA, the CDR3 is TGTGCCATCCGGGACAGGGACACAGATACGCAGTATTTT. Its protein product is CAIRDRDTDTQYF.

The V call is TRBV20-1, the J call TRBJ2-1; D tentatively fits TRBD1 or TRBD2 (7 bases each). This CDR3 region has 14 residues. Trimming removed 0 bases at V and 10 bases at J, with 16 bases between. Germline CDR1 is DFQATT and CDR2 is SNEGSKA (reference sequence). The CDR3 loop reads CSARDQGRGGEQFF. CDR3 DNA sequence: TGCAGTGCTAGAGATCAGGGCAGGGGGGGCGAGCAGTTCTTC.

This clonotype was found a few times. The V call is TRBV5-1, the J call TRBJ2-3; 7 bases agree with TRBD2. V shed 4 bases and J 6 bases; nucleotides not matched to a gene: 5. The germline gives CDR1 SGHRS, CDR2 YFSETQ. CDR3 length: 13 amino acids. The CDR3: CASSPGLVDTQYF. CDR3 DNA sequence: TGCGCCAGCAGCCCCGGACTAGTGGATACGCAGTATTTT. The full variable domain, in which reference TRBV5-1 and TRBJ2-3 provide the parts outside the CDR3, is KAGVTQTPRYLIKTRGQQVTLSCSPISGHRSVSWYQQTPGQGLQFLFEYFSETQRNKGNFPGRFSGRQFSNSRSEMNVSTLELGDSALYLCASSPGLVDTQYFGPGTRLTVL.

This clonotype was seen a few times. This rearrangement joins TRBV4-3 to TRBJ1-2, with a weak D call TRBD1 (6 bases). Germline assignment: CDR1 LGHNA and CDR2 YSLEER. V dropped 5 bases and J dropped 0 bases, with 16 bases sitting between them. The CDR3 has 16 amino acids. The CDR3 reads CASSYAGGQANYGYTF. CDR3 nucleotide sequence: TGCGCCAGCAGCTACGCCGGGGGCCAGGCTAACTATGGCTACACCTTC.

A word on this clonotype: At one end, the junction sequence differs from germline, possibly due to a read error. The chain recombines TRBV4-3 with TRBJ2-4; 8 nucleotides agree with TRBD1. Judging by the DNA end, TRBJ2-5 fits better; the J call may be wrong. This CDR3 contains 15 residues. CDR1 is LGHNA and CDR2 is YSLEER in the germline V gene. The CDR3 coding sequence is TGCGCCAGCACCCAAGGAACAGGGGGAGTGGAGACCCAGTACTTC. Protein sequence: CASTQGTGGVETQYF.

This clonotype was seen only a few times. The chain links TRBV27 to TRBJ2-3; no clear D. The V gene's germline CDR1 is MNHEY and CDR2 SMNVEV (reference sequence). The CDR3 spans 16 residues. Trimming removed 1 base from V and 1 base from J, with 12 bases in between. CDR3 bases: TGTGCCAGCAGTTTATTGGTGACATTGGGCACAGATACGCAGTATTTT. The encoded protein is CASSLLVTLGTDTQYF.

This chain connects TRBV19 to TRBJ2-1, with D unclear. The CDR3 loop spans 15 amino acids. The V gene's germline CDR1 is LNHDA and CDR2 SQIVND (reference sequence). Trimming pared 6 bases from V and 0 bases from J, leaving 12 bases between. The CDR3: CASRGSVGSYNEQFF. The DNA for the CDR3 is TGTGCCAGTAGGGGATCAGTGGGCTCCTACAATGAGCAGTTCTTC. The variable domain in full, with the rest retrieved from reference TRBV19 and TRBJ2-1, is DGGITQSPKYLFRKEGQNVTLSCEQNLNHDAMYWYRQDPGQGLRLIYYSQIVNDFQKGDIAEGYSVSREKKESFPLTVTSAQKNPTAFYLCASRGSVGSYNEQFFGPGTRLTVL.

The rearrangement joins TRBV10-3 to TRBJ2-1; 8 bases line up with TRBD1. Germline assignment: CDR1 ENHRY and CDR2 SYGVKD. The CDR3 runs 16 residues. J was trimmed by 0 bases and V by 2 bases; bases with no gene match: 3. The CDR3 region is CAISEADRGSYNEQFF. The CDR3 nucleotides read TGTGCCATCAGTGAGGCAGACAGGGGCTCCTACAATGAGCAGTTCTTC.

The chain recombines TRBV6-5 with TRBJ2-7, with a possible D match to TRBD1 (6 bases). CDR1 is MNHEY, CDR2 SVGAGI, per germline. The CDR3 contains 15 residues. The V gene lost 6 bases and the J gene lost 4 bases, with 19 bases spanning the gap. CDR3 DNA sequence: TGTGCCAGCAGCCTCAGGGGTTACGGGGTTTACGAGCAGTACTTC. Residues: CASSLRGYGVYEQYF.

This sequence joins TRBV6-2 or TRBV6-3 and TRBJ2-3; 12 bases match TRBD2. Trimming took 2 bases from V and 4 from J; bases not matched to a gene: 4. CDR3 length: 16 residues. Germline values: CDR1 MNHEY, CDR2 SVGEGT. CDR3 sequence: CASSYLAGGYADTQYF. The DNA for the CDR3 is TGTGCCAGCAGTTACCTAGCGGGAGGGTACGCAGATACGCAGTATTTT.

J is TRBJ1-1 and V is TRBV2; D uncertain. The V end was cut by 8 bases, the J end by 0 bases, with 7 bases between. Germline lookup yields CDR1 SNHLY and CDR2 FYNNEI. This CDR3 has 12 residues. The DNA for the CDR3 is TGTGCCAGCTGGGATCTGAACACTGAAGCTTTCTTT. Residues: CASWDLNTEAFF.

This clonotype was seen a single time. CDR3 nucleotide sequence: TGCGCCACCCACGGGGGAGGGAGTCAGCCCCAGCATTTT. Protein product: CATHGGGSQPQHF. The rearrangement uses TRBV5-1 and TRBJ1-5, with D possibly matching TRBD1 (5 bases). The V gene lost 9 bases and the J gene lost 6 bases, with 16 bases spanning the gap. The CDR3 extends over 13 amino acids. Germline loops: CDR1 SGHRS, CDR2 YFSETQ.

This clonotype was counted only a few times. V usage is TRBV7-9 and J usage is TRBJ1-5, with a possible D match to TRBD1 (5 bases). Germline assignment: CDR1 SEHNR and CDR2 FQNEAQ (reference sequence). The length of the CDR3 is 12 residues. V was clipped by 5 bases and J by 10 bases, with 12 bases between them. CDR3 loop: CASSLQGRPQHF. CDR3 sequence (DNA): TGTGCCAGCAGCCTTCAGGGCCGTCCCCAGCATTTT.

The J gene is TRBJ1-1, the V gene TRBV7-9; 8 bases are a match to TRBD1. The germline CDR1 and CDR2 sequences are SEHNR and FQNEAQ (reference sequence). Germline trimming cut 0 bases from V and 0 bases from J; bases unmatched to any gene: 6. The CDR3 consists of 17 residues. CDR3 sequence (DNA): TGTGCCAGCAGCTTAGCCGGGACAGGATTCGTGAACACTGAAGCTTTCTTT. It is translated as CASSLAGTGFVNTEAFF.

This clonotype is a singleton in its sample. The V and J genes are TRBV5-1 and TRBJ2-3, with D possibly TRBD2 on 6 matching bases. V lost 4 bases, J lost 0 bases, and 12 bases lay in between. Per the germline V gene, CDR1 is SGHRS and CDR2 is YFSETQ. The CDR3 spans 15 residues. The CDR3 DNA is TGCGCCAGCAGCCAGATGACTAGAAGCACAGATACGCAGTATTTT. Translation: CASSQMTRSTDTQYF.

Points on this clonotype: Germline and junction disagree at one end, which may indicate a read error. The chain has TRBV5-1 and TRBJ2-1, with TRBD2 identical over 9 bases. Germline V gene data show CDR1 as SGHRS and CDR2 as YFSETQ. This CDR3 spans 16 amino acids. CDR3 in DNA: TGCACCAGCAGCACGACCGGGACTAGCTACTACAATGAGCAGTTCTTC. This encodes CTSSTTGTSYYNEQFF.

The chain couples TRBV4-3 to TRBJ2-2; D is unresolved. The CDR3 runs to 14 residues. Trimming took off 0 bases at V and 7 bases at J, with 9 bases between the two ends. CDR1 and CDR2 (germline): LGHNA, YSLEER. This chain's CDR3 is CASSQEISDGELFF. The CDR3, as DNA: TGCGCCAGCAGCCAAGAAATCTCTGACGGGGAGCTGTTTTTT.

The sample holds a few counts of this clonotype. The rearrangement uses TRBV7-2 and TRBJ2-7, with 11 positions matching TRBD1. Germline V gene lookup returns CDR1 SGHTA and CDR2 FQGNSA. The CDR3 contains 14 residues. With 6 bases clipped from V and 7 bases from J, the junction kept 8 bases outside the gene matches. The CDR3 region is CASSPGQGAREQYF. The CDR3 DNA reads as TGTGCCAGCAGTCCAGGACAGGGGGCGCGTGAGCAGTACTTC.

This clonotype was counted between two and nine times. In DNA, the CDR3 is TGTGCCAGCAGTGAGAGACTAGCGGGAGGAGAGACCCAGTACTTC. Protein sequence: CASSERLAGGETQYF. This chain uses TRBV25-1 with TRBJ2-5, with TRBD2 matching over 13 bases. V gave up 3 bases and J gave up 4 bases; unmatched junction bases: 2. The CDR3 is 15 residues long. Germline V gene lookup returns CDR1 MGHDK and CDR2 SYGVNS.